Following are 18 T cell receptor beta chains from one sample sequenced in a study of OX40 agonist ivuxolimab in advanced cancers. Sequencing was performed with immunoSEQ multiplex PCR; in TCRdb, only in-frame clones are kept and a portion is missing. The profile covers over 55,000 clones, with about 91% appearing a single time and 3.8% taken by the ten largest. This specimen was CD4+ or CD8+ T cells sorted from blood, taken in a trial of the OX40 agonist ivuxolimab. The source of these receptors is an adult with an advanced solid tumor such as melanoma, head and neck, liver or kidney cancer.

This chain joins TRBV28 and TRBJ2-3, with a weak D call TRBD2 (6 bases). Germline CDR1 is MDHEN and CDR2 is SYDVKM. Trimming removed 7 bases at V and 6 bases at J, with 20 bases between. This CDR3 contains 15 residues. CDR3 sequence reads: CASIPRGGGDDTQYF. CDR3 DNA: TGTGCCAGCATTCCGCGGGGAGGAGGCGACGATACGCAGTATTTT.

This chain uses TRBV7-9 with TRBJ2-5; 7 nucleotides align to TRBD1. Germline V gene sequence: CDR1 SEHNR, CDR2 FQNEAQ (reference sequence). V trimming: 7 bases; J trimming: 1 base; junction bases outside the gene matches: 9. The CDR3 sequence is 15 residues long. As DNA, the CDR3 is TGTGCCAGCATCCTGGCCCGGACAGGCCAAGAGACCCAGTACTTC. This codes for CASILARTGQETQYF.

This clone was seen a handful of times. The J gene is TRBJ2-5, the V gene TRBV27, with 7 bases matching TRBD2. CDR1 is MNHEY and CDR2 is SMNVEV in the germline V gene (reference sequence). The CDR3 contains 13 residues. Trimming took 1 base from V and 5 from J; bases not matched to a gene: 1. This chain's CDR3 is CASSLWGGETQYF. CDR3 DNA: TGTGCCAGCAGTTTATGGGGGGGGGAGACCCAGTACTTC.

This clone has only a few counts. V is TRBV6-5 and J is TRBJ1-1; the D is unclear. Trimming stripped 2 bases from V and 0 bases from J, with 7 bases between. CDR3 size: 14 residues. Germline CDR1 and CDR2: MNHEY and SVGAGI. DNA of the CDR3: TGTGCCAGCAGTTACCCCGGGGTGAACACTGAAGCTTTCTTT. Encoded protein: CASSYPGVNTEAFF.

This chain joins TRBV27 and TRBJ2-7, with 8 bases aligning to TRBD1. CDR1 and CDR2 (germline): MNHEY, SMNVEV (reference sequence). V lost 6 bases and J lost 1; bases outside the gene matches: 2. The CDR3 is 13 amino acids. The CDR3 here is CASSWDRSYEQYF. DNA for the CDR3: TGTGCCAGCAGCTGGGACAGGTCCTACGAGCAGTACTTC.

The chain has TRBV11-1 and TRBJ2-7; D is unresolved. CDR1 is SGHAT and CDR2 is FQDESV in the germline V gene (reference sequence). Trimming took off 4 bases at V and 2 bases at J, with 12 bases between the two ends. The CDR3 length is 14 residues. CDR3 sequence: CASSSILDAYEQYF. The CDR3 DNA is TGTGCCAGCAGCTCGATTCTGGACGCCTACGAGCAGTACTTC.

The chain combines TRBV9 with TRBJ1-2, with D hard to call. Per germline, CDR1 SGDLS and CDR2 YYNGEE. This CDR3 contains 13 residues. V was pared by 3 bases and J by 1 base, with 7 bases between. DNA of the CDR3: TGTGCCAGCAGCGACTCGGATAACTATGGCTACACCTTC. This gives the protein CASSDSDNYGYTF. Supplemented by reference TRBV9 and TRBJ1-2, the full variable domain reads DSGVTQTPKHLITATGQRVTLRCSPRSGDLSVYWYQQSLDQGLQFLIQYYNGEERAKGNILERFSAQQFPDLHSELNLSSLELGDSALYFCASSDSDNYGYTFGSGTRLTVV.

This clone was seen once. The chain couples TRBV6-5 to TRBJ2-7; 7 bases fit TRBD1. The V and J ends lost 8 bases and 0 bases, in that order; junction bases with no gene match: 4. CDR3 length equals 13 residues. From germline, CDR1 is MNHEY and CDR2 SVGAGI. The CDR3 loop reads CASYGTDSYEQYF. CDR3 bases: TGTGCCAGCTACGGGACAGACTCCTACGAGCAGTACTTC.

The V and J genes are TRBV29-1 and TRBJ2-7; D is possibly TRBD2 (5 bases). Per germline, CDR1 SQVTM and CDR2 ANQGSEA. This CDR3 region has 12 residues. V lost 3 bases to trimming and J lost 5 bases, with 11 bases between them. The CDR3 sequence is CSVDPGGHEQYF. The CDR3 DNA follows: TGCAGCGTTGACCCTGGAGGTCACGAGCAGTACTTC.

The CDR3 sequence is CASSGSTDTNEKLFF. In DNA form, the CDR3 reads TGTGCCAGCAGCGGATCGACAGATACTAATGAAAAACTGTTTTTT. The chain has TRBV9 and TRBJ1-4, with D tentatively TRBD1 (5 bases). The CDR3 loop spans 15 amino acids. Germline V gene lookup returns CDR1 SGDLS and CDR2 YYNGEE. V shed 3 bases and J shed 2 bases, with 11 bases lying between them.

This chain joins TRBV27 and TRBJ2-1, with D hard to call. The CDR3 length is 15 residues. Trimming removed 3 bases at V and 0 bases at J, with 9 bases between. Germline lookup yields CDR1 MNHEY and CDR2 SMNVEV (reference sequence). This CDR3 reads CASSFVISSYNEQFF. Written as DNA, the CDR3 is TGTGCCAGCAGTTTCGTCATCAGCTCCTACAATGAGCAGTTCTTC.

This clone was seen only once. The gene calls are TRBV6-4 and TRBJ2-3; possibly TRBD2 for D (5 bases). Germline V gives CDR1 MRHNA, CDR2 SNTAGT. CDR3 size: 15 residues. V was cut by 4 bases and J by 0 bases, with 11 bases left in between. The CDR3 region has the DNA TGTGCCAGCAGTGTGGGCAGGACTAGCACAGATACGCAGTATTTT. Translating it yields CASSVGRTSTDTQYF.

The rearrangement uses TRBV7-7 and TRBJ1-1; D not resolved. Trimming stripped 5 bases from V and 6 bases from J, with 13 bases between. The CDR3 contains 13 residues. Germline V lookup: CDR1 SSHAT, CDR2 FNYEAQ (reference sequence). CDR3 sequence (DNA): TGTGCCAGCAGCCCCGGACCGGGAGCTGAAGCTTTCTTT. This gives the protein CASSPGPGAEAFF.

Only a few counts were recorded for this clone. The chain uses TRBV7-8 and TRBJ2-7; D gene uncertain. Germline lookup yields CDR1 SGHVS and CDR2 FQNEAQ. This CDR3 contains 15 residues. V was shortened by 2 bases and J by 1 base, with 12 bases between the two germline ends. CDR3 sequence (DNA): TGTGCCAGCAGCTTATATGTGGGTGGGTCCTACGAGCAGTACTTC. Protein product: CASSLYVGGSYEQYF.

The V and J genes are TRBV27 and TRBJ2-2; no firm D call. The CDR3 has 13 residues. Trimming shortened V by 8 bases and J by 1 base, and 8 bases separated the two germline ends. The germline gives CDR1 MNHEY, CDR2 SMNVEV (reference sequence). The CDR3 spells CASRTVNTGELFF. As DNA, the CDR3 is TGTGCCAGCCGGACCGTGAACACCGGGGAGCTGTTTTTT.

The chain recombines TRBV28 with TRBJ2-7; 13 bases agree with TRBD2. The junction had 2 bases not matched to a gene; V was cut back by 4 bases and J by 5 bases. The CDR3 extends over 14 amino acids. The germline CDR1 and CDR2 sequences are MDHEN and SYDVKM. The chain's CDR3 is CASSYGLAGDEQYF. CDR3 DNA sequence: TGTGCCAGCAGTTATGGACTAGCGGGAGACGAGCAGTACTTC. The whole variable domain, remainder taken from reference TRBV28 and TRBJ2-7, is DVKVTQSSRYLVKRTGEKVFLECVQDMDHENMFWYRQDPGLGLRLIYFSYDVKMKEKGDIPEGYSVSREKKERFSLILESASTNQTSMYLCASSYGLAGDEQYFGPGTRLTVT.

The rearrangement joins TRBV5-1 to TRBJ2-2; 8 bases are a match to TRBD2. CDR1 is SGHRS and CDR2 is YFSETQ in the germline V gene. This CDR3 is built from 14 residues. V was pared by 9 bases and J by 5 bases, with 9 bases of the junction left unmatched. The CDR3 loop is CATRISGATGELFF. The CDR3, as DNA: TGCGCCACCCGGATTAGCGGGGCTACCGGGGAGCTGTTTTTT.

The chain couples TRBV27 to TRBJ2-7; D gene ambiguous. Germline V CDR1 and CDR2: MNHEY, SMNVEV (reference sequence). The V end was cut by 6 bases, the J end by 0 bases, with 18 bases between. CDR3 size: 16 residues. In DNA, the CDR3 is TGTGCCAGCAGGCCCGCCGCGAGTCCCAGCTCCTACGAGCAGTACTTC. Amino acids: CASRPAASPSSYEQYF.